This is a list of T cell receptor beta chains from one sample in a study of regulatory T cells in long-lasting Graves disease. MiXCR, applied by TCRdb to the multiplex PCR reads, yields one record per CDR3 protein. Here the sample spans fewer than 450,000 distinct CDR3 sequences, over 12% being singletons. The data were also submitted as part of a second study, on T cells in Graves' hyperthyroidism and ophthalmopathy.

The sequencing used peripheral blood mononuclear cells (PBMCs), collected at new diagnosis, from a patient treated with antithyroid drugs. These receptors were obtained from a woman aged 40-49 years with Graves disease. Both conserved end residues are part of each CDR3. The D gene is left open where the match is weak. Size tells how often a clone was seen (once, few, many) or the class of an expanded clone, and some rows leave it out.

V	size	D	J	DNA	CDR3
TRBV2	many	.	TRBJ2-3	TGTGCCAGCAGGATTAGCCTTGGTACGCAGTATTTT	CASRISLGTQYF
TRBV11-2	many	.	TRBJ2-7	TGTGCCAGCAGCCCAGGGGTAACTAACGAGCAGTACTTC	CASSPGVTNEQYF
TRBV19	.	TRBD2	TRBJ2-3	TGTGCCAGTAGTAGCCCCCCCGGGACTAGCGCCACAGATACGCAGTATTTT	CASSSPPGTSATDTQYF
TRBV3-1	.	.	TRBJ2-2	TGTGCCGGCAGCCCTCCGGGGGACACCGGGGAGCTGTTTTTT	CAGSPPGDTGELFF
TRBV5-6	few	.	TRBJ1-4	TGTGCCAGCAGCTTGTCACCTCGGGGGACGGCTAGTGAAAAACTGTTTTTT	CASSLSPRGTASEKLFF
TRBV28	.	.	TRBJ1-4	TGTGCCAGCTGTAGACAGGATAATGAAAAACTGTTTTTT	CASCRQDNEKLFF
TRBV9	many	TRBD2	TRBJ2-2	TGTGCCAGCAGCGTAGGTGAAGGACTAGCGGTTACCGGGGAGCTGTTTTTT	CASSVGEGLAVTGELFF
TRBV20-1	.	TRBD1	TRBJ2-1	TGCAGTGCGCCGGGACAGGGGCACAATGAGCAGTTCTTC	CSAPGQGHNEQFF
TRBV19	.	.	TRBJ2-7	TGTGCCAGTAGTCCTCCCGGGACCTACTACGAGCAGTACTTC	CASSPPGTYYEQYF
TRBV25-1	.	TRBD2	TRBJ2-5	TGTGCCCCAGCGGGGGAACAAGAGACCCAGTACTTC	CAPAGEQETQYF
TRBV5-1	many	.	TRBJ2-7	TGCGCCAGCAGCTTTGGGGGCGGAGGGGACTACGAGCAGTACTTC	CASSFGGGGDYEQYF
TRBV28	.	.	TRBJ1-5	TGTGCCAGCAGTTCGGGGCTTGGTCGCAATCAGCCCCAGCATTTT	CASSSGLGRNQPQHF
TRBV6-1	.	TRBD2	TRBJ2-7	TGTGCCAGCACCAAACGGACTAGCGGACACTACGAGCAGTACTTC	CASTKRTSGHYEQYF
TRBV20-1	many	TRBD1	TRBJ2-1	TGCAGTGCTATCCCCGACAGGGCCTACAATGAGCAGTTCTTC	CSAIPDRAYNEQFF
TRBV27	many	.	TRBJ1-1	TGTGCCAGCAGTCAGCTCAGGAGGGTGAACACTGAAGCTTTCTTT	CASSQLRRVNTEAFF
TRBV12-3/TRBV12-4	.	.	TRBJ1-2	TGTGCCAGCAGTTTAGGGGGGGCGGATGGCTACACCTTC	CASSLGGADGYTF
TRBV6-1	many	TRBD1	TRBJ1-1	TGTGCCAGCAGGAGCCACCCGGGACAGCTGGGGAACACTGAAGCTTTCTTT	CASRSHPGQLGNTEAFF
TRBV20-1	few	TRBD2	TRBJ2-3	TGCAGTGCTAGAGATCTTGGCCAGCGGGAGGGAACTACGCAGTATTTT	CSARDLGQREGTTQYF
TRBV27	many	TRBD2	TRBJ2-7	TGTGCCAGCAGTTTACTAGCGGGAGTTGTTGAGCAGTACTTC	CASSLLAGVVEQYF
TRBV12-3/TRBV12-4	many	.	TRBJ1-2	TGTGCCAGCAGTTTCGGGGGAGGTAGTGATGGCTACACCTTC	CASSFGGGSDGYTF
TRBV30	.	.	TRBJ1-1	TGTGCCTGGAGTGTACATAGGGGATTTCGTTACATGAACACTGAAGCTTTCTTT	CAWSVHRGFRYMNTEAFF
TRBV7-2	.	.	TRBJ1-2	TGTGCCAGCAGCTTCGGCGTTAATAACTATGGCTACACCTTC	CASSFGVNNYGYTF
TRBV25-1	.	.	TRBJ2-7	TGTGCCAGCAGTGGGGACACGCTATCCTACGAGCAGTACTTC	CASSGDTLSYEQYF
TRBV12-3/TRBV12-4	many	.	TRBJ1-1	TGTGCCAGCAGTTTTGGAGGGATGAACACTGAAGCTTTCTTT	CASSFGGMNTEAFF
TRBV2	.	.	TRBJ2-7	TGTGCCAGCAGAATAGGACAAGCGGGTGTTGAGCAGTACTTC	CASRIGQAGVEQYF
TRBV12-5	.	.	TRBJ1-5	TGTGCTAGTGCCCTGAGCAGTCAGCCCCAGCATTTT	CASALSSQPQHF
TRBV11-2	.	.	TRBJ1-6	TGCGCCAGCAGCCAAGGGGGACCTGGTTCACCCCTCCACTTT	CASSQGGPGSPLHF
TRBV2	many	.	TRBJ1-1	TGTGCCAGCACGGGGTTAAAAAACACTGAAGCTTTCTTT	CASTGLKNTEAFF
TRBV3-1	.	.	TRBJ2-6	TGTGCCAGCAGCCAAGGGAGCGGCATCTCTGGGGCCAACGTCCTGACTTTC	CASSQGSGISGANVLTF
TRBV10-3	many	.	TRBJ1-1	TGTGCCACGTCGTCGAGGCGAGGGACTGAAGCTTTCTTT	CATSSRRGTEAFF
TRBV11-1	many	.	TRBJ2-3	TGTGCCAGCAGCTTCCTAGACAGAGATACGCAGTATTTT	CASSFLDRDTQYF
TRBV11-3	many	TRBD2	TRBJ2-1	TGTGCCAGCAGCCCGGGGAGCGGGAGAGAAACTAGCTCCTACAATGAGCAGTTCTTC	CASSPGSGRETSSYNEQFF
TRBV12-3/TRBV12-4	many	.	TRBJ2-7	TGTGCCAGCAGTTCGTCCAGGGGTGACTACGAGCAGTACTTC	CASSSSRGDYEQYF
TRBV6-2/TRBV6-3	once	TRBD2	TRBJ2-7	TGTGCCAGCAGTGAAGCCCCTAGCGGGAGGCCCTACGAGCAGTACTTC	CASSEAPSGRPYEQYF
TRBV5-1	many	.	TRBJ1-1	TGCGCCAGCAACCTTGGGGGGTCGAGCACTGAAGCTTTCTTT	CASNLGGSSTEAFF
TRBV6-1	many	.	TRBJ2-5	TGTGCCAGCAGAACGAAACTAGCTCAAGAGACCCAGTACTTC	CASRTKLAQETQYF
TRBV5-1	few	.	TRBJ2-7	TGCGCCAGCAGCTTAGGCCAGAGCCACCTCGACGAGCAGTACTTC	CASSLGQSHLDEQYF
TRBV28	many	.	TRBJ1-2	TGTGCCAGCAGCCCAGGGACGAACTATGGCTACACCTTC	CASSPGTNYGYTF
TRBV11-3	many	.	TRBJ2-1	TGTGCCAGCAGCCTAGATTTCGGTGAGCAGTTCTTC	CASSLDFGEQFF
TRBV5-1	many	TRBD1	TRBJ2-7	TGCGCCAGCAGCCCGGGCGGGACAGGGACCTACGAGCAGTACTTC	CASSPGGTGTYEQYF
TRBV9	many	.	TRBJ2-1	TGTGCCAGCAGCGCCTCCCTTTACCCAATTGAGCAGTTCTTC	CASSASLYPIEQFF
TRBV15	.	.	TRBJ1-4	TGTGCCACCAGCAGAGTTTTAGGGGTCAGTGAAAAACTGTTTTTT	CATSRVLGVSEKLFF
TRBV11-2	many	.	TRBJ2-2	TGTGCCAGCAGCTCGTCTACCGGGGAGCTGTTTTTT	CASSSSTGELFF
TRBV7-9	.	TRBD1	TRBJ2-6	TGTGCCAGCAGCACGGGACAGGCGCTCTCTGGGGCCAACGTCCTGACTTTC	CASSTGQALSGANVLTF
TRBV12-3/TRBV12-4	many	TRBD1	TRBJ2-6	TGTGCCAGCAGTCCCGGAAGGACAGGGGCTCTCTCTGGGGCCAACGTCCTGACTTTC	CASSPGRTGALSGANVLTF
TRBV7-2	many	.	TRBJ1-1	TGTGCCAGCAGCTTATTATTTGAGGGTTACACTGAAGCTTTCTTT	CASSLLFEGYTEAFF
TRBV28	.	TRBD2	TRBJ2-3	TGTGCCAGCAGTTTATCTTCGGGAGGGGCACTTGAAGATACGCAGTATTTT	CASSLSSGGALEDTQYF
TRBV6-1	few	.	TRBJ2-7	TGTGCCAGCAGTGATAAACCACGGTCGGTGTACGAGCAGTACTTC	CASSDKPRSVYEQYF
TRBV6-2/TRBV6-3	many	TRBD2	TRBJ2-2	TGTGCCAGCAGTTTCCTTACTAGCGACGCGAACACCGGGGAGCTGTTTTTT	CASSFLTSDANTGELFF
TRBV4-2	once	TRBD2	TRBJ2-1	TGTACCAGCAGCCATAGAGGTGACCTAGCGGACAATGAGCAGTTCTTC	CTSSHRGDLADNEQFF
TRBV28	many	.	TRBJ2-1	TGTGCCAGCAGTTTGGTGGGAGAAAAATCCTACAATGAGCAGTTCTTC	CASSLVGEKSYNEQFF
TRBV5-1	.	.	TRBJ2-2	TGCGCCAGCGGAGCGAAAACCGGGACTTCGAACACCGGGGAGCTGTTTTTT	CASGAKTGTSNTGELFF
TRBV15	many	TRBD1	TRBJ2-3	TGTGCCACCAGCAGGGACAGGGGGTTTGCAGATACGCAGTATTTT	CATSRDRGFADTQYF
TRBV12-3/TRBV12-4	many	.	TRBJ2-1	TGTGCCAGCGGGGACGGAGAGCAGTTCTTC	CASGDGEQFF
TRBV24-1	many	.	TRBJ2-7	TGTGCCACCAGTGACCCCTCGGGGGGCTCGGACGAGCAGTACTTC	CATSDPSGGSDEQYF
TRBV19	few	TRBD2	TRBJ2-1	TGTGCCAGTAGTATTTACTTTAGCGGGGATTACAATGAGCAGTTCTTC	CASSIYFSGDYNEQFF
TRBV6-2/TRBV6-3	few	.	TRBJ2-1	TGTGCCAGCAGCCAGGGGAAAAACAATGAGCAGTTCTTC	CASSQGKNNEQFF
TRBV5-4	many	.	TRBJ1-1	TGTGCCAGCAGCTCTCCTTCAACGAACACTGAAGCTTTCTTT	CASSSPSTNTEAFF
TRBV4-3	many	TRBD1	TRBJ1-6	TGCGCCAGCAGCCAAGAAGGGACAGGGGCCACACCCCTCCACTTT	CASSQEGTGATPLHF